What follows is one T cell receptor (beta chain) and its context. Sequencing used immunoSEQ multiplex PCR; TCRdb keeps in-frame clones, though not all of them. The sample has 40,000 to 55,000 clones, about nine tenths seen once. The CDR3 is made up of 16 amino acids. This specimen comes from a study of T cell changes during pregnancy in multiple sclerosis. Sequencing used CD4+ T cells from peripheral blood mononuclear cells, obtained in the second trimester of pregnancy. This receptor was identified in a female donor with multiple sclerosis, enrolled in a pregnancy study. The rearrangement uses TRBV21-1 and TRBJ2-7; TRBD1, the table's D call, was not compared with the DNA. TRBV21-1 is a recognized pseudogene. The CDR3: CASSKLTGRPYYEQYF. The DNA for the CDR3 is TGTGCCAGCAGCAAATTGACAGGGAGGCCCTACTACGAGCAGTACTTC.